A selection of T cell receptor beta chains follows, all from one sample in a study of shared clonotypes between healthy human individuals. TCRdb keeps only in-frame clones here, not all; method: immunoSEQ multiplex PCR. The sample holds about 470,000 clones, roughly 77% seen once. Sample: PBMCs. These receptors came from a woman between 40 and 55 years old in good health. Some clones in this sample may be carry-over from other donors' samples. Both conserved end residues are part of each CDR3. A clone size is listed for some rows: how often the clone was seen (once, few, many), or a class if it is expanded.

CDR3 protein,clone size,CDR3 length,J gene,V gene
CAWSRTREGGYTF,many,13,TRBJ1-2,TRBV30
CATSRGVTSSSYEQYF,-,16,TRBJ2-7,TRBV15
CASSFSWGPANTGELFF,-,17,TRBJ2-2,TRBV5-6
CASSWADSGANVLTF,-,15,TRBJ2-6,TRBV7-7
CASSRGGQPQHF,-,12,TRBJ1-5,TRBV7-3
CASSPSSSGPDTQYF,-,15,TRBJ2-3,TRBV14
CASSLGGVYNSPLHF,-,15,TRBJ1-6,TRBV5-4
CASSRTVFRPSGRAGETQYF,-,20,TRBJ2-5,TRBV28
CASSGETSGKYTGELFF,once,17,TRBJ2-2,TRBV2
CAISKGRSNEKLFF,-,14,TRBJ1-4,TRBV10-3
CASSRDSYEQYF,-,12,-,TRBV5-1
CSVEVTGRGTDTQYF,once,15,TRBJ2-3,TRBV29-1
CASSPPWTGSSYNEQFF,many,17,TRBJ2-1,TRBV18
CASLPQGGLNTEAFF,few,15,TRBJ1-1,TRBV7-9
CASSQTLYNIQYF,-,13,TRBJ2-4,TRBV11-2
CASSGQGTDTQYF,-,13,TRBJ2-3,TRBV5-1
CASSVWTSGSYEQYF,few,15,TRBJ2-7,TRBV7-2
CASSLGGTGKKDGYTF,-,16,TRBJ1-2,TRBV28
CASSGAGLQETQYF,few,14,TRBJ2-5,TRBV7-8
CASSSGFGNTIYF,-,13,TRBJ1-3,TRBV7-2
CASSLLAGITYEQYF,-,15,TRBJ2-7,TRBV11-2
CASSEASSGRYEQYF,-,15,TRBJ2-7,TRBV6-1
CASRGSGSYEQYF,-,13,TRBJ2-7,TRBV28
CASSSRQGYGYTF,-,13,TRBJ1-2,TRBV7-3
CASSPDRGQPQHF,-,13,TRBJ1-5,TRBV7-3
CASSFLAGGKETQYF,once,15,TRBJ2-5,TRBV27
CASSPARETQYF,-,12,TRBJ2-5,TRBV7-6
CASSPDRGNEQYF,-,13,TRBJ2-7,TRBV27
CASSPTTGFAAGFGYTF,-,17,TRBJ1-2,TRBV19
CAITTSGETQYF,-,12,TRBJ2-5,TRBV28
CASSSRTSGIMSSEQFF,-,17,TRBJ2-1,TRBV7-9
CASSVDLQGATGGYTF,-,16,TRBJ1-2,TRBV9
CASSFRGRRVNTEAFF,-,16,TRBJ1-1,TRBV28
CASSSDRGRYEQYF,-,14,TRBJ2-7,TRBV5-1
CASSYGQGTDTQYF,-,14,TRBJ2-3,TRBV7-3
CASSLDRVGNSPLHF,-,15,TRBJ1-6,TRBV11-1
CASSLPTGQAYEQYF,few,15,TRBJ2-7,TRBV28
CASSQDIATASTNEKLFF,-,18,TRBJ1-4,TRBV4-3
CASSPTRAGIGNEQFF,-,16,TRBJ2-1,TRBV7-9
CASSLGRPSGTSYEQYF,-,17,TRBJ2-7,TRBV7-6
CASSSPRSYEQYF,-,13,TRBJ2-7,TRBV5-8
CASSQENRLGVAGVPFSYEQYF,-,22,TRBJ2-7,TRBV4-3
CASSPEPGQGFATNEKLFF,-,19,TRBJ1-4,TRBV14
CASRQTSGSETQYF,-,14,TRBJ2-5,TRBV6-4
CASSPGTSGTASYEQYF,once,17,TRBJ2-7,TRBV2
CASSLEQGNSPLHF,-,14,TRBJ1-6,TRBV7-9
CASSPGTGKDTQYF,-,14,TRBJ2-3,TRBV5-1
CSVEVPPWETQYF,-,13,TRBJ2-5,TRBV29-1
CASSPGFWDTDTQYF,-,15,TRBJ2-3,TRBV18
CASSPDTLSSYEQYF,-,15,TRBJ2-7,TRBV7-8
CATSRGSQETQYF,-,13,TRBJ2-5,TRBV15